The next 2 T cell receptor beta chains were all read from a single sample in a study of cytomegalovirus exposure and HLA in healthy donors. The PCR employed 60 Vbeta primers together with 13 Jbeta primers. This table comes from immunoSEQ multiplex PCR, and its TCRdb copy is limited to in-frame clones, with some not included. The sample has approximately 100,000 clones; approximately 72% are singletons. The sequenced sample consisted of PBMCs. The receptor source for this set is a woman aged 40 to 50 in good health and CMV-seronegative.

The V and J genes are TRBV15 and TRBJ1-1, with D possibly being TRBD1 (6 bases). There are 15 residues in the CDR3. CDR1 is LNHNV, CDR2 YYDKDF, per germline (reference sequence). Trimming stripped 5 bases from V and 1 base from J, with 14 bases between. The CDR3 sequence: CATSPRTEKNTEAFF. In DNA, the CDR3 is TGTGCCACCAGCCCTCGGACAGAGAAGAACACTGAAGCTTTCTTT.

In its sample, this clone was seen a few times. CDR3 amino acids: CASSYSKEYTEAFF. In DNA, the CDR3 is TGTGCCAGCAGTTACTCGAAGGAGTACACTGAAGCTTTCTTT. The chain recombines TRBV6-5 with TRBJ1-1; D call uncertain. This CDR3 has 14 residues. Trimming shortened V by 0 bases and J by 3 bases, and 8 bases separated the two germline ends. The germline gives CDR1 MNHEY, CDR2 SVGAGI.